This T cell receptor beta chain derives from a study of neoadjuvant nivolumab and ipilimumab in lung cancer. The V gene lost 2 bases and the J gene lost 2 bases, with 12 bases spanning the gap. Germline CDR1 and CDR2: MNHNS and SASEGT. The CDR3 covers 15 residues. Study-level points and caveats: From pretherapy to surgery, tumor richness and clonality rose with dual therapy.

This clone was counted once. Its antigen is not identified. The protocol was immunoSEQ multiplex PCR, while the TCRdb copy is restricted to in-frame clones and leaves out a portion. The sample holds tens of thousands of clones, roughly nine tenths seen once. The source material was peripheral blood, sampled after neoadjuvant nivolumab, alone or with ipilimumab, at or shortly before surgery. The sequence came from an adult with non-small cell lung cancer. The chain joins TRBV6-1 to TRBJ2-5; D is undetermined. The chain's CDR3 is CASSETPWQQETQYF. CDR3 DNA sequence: TGTGCCAGCAGTGAAACCCCATGGCAGCAAGAGACCCAGTACTTC.